Listed below are T cell receptor beta chains from one sample, sequenced in a study of cytomegalovirus exposure and HLA in healthy donors. Profiling relied on immunoSEQ multiplex PCR, and the TCRdb table lists in-frame clones only, not all of them. The sample gives some 200,000 clones, roughly 70% of which show up once; approximately 2.5% is in the top ten. Sequencing was done on a sample of PBMCs. Source of these receptors: a man aged 35 to 55 in good health and CMV-seropositive. The CDR3 runs from the conserved cysteine through the conserved F or W. The order of the fields is D gene, J gene, V gene, clone size, CDR3 protein, CDR3 DNA. The D gene is left open where the match is weak. Clone size is given for some rows only: seen once, a few or many times, or a class if the clone is expanded.

NA	TRBJ2-6	TRBV6-1	NA	CASTQRVPGANVLTF	TGTGCCAGCACCCAACGGGTGCCTGGGGCCAACGTCCTGACTTTC
NA	TRBJ1-1	TRBV6-5	NA	CASSSQGAEAFF	TGTGCCAGCAGTTCTCAGGGTGCTGAAGCTTTCTTT
TRBD1	TRBJ2-7	TRBV10-3	NA	CAIQGAREQYF	TGTGCCATACAGGGGGCAAGGGAGCAGTACTTC
NA	TRBJ1-2	TRBV9	NA	CASSVGFWGQGANDTF	NA
TRBD2	TRBJ2-7	TRBV4-1	NA	CASSPLLAGGANEQYF	TGCGCCAGCAGCCCATTACTAGCGGGGGGAGCGAACGAGCAGTACTTC
TRBD1	TRBJ1-1	TRBV5-4	NA	CASSYRDRGNTEAFF	TGTGCCAGCAGCTACCGGGACAGGGGGAACACTGAAGCTTTCTTT
TRBD2	TRBJ2-3	TRBV6-5	NA	CASRLAGGLDTQYF	TGTGCCAGCAGATTAGCGGGGGGGCTAGATACGCAGTATTTT
NA	TRBJ2-2	TRBV5-4	NA	CASSATGWTGELFF	TGTGCCAGCAGCGCCACAGGGTGGACCGGGGAGCTGTTTTTT
TRBD1	TRBJ2-3	TRBV11-3	NA	CASSLDSGTPRGDTQYF	TGTGCCAGCAGCTTAGATAGTGGTACCCCCAGGGGGGATACGCAGTATTTT
NA	TRBJ1-5	TRBV19	NA	CASSSLNQPQHF	TGTGCCAGTAGTTCCCTTAATCAGCCCCAGCATTTT
NA	TRBJ2-3	TRBV11-2	NA	CASSVGTTQGDTQYF	TGTGCCAGCAGCGTAGGAACTACCCAGGGGGATACGCAGTATTTT
TRBD1	TRBJ2-7	TRBV19	NA	CASSPRQGAYEQYF	TGTGCCAGTAGTCCCCGACAGGGAGCCTACGAGCAGTACTTC
NA	TRBJ1-2	TRBV5-1	few	CASTVEPYYGYTF	TGCGCCAGCACAGTGGAGCCCTACTATGGCTACACCTTC
NA	TRBJ1-4	TRBV19	few	CASSPREEKLFF	TGTGCCAGTAGCCCTAGGGAGGAAAAACTGTTTTTT
NA	TRBJ1-3	TRBV5-1	NA	CASSPGGSGNTIYF	TGCGCCAGCAGCCCGGGAGGATCTGGAAACACCATATATTTT
NA	TRBJ1-1	TRBV9	NA	CASSALVGVTEAFF	TGTGCCAGCAGCGCCCTAGTCGGGGTCACTGAAGCTTTCTTT
NA	TRBJ1-1	TRBV29-1	NA	CSVEIQNTEAFF	TGCAGCGTTGAAATCCAGAACACTGAAGCTTTCTTT
TRBD2	TRBJ2-2	TRBV14	NA	CASSQVRLAATNTGELFF	TGTGCCAGCAGCCAAGTCCGACTAGCGGCGACGAACACCGGGGAGCTGTTTTTT
NA	TRBJ1-1	TRBV7-8	NA	CASSLAFGRSVKNTEAFF	TGTGCCAGCAGCTTAGCGTTTGGCAGGTCCGTTAAGAACACTGAAGCTTTCTTT
NA	TRBJ2-5	TRBV6-5	NA	CASSYSLLAQETQYF	TGTGCCAGCAGTTACTCGTTATTGGCCCAAGAGACCCAGTACTTC
TRBD1	TRBJ1-3	TRBV6-5	NA	CASSYGQGSSGNTIYF	TGTGCCAGCAGTTACGGACAGGGGAGCTCTGGAAACACCATATATTTT
NA	TRBJ2-4	TRBV7-8	NA	CASSYRTWGDIQYF	TGTGCCAGCAGCTATCGGACTTGGGGGGACATTCAGTACTTC
NA	TRBJ2-1	TRBV10-3	once	CATEGGDKYNEQFF	TGTGCCACCGAAGGGGGGGACAAGTACAATGAGCAGTTCTTC
TRBD2	TRBJ2-2	TRBV4-2	once	CAIPRGASASGGAGELFF	TGTGCCATCCCCAGAGGAGCCAGTGCTAGCGGGGGAGCCGGGGAGCTGTTTTTT
TRBD2	TRBJ2-2	TRBV6-1	many	CASSVLAGGPGELFF	TGTGCCAGCAGTGTTCTAGCGGGGGGGCCCGGGGAGCTGTTTTTT
TRBD1	TRBJ2-2	TRBV27	once	CASSPRSPGQGRRAGELFF	TGTGCCAGCAGTCCCCGGTCTCCTGGACAGGGGAGAAGAGCCGGGGAGCTGTTTTTT
TRBD2	TRBJ2-3	TRBV7-9	few	CASSSPTSGGAYDTQYF	TGTGCCAGCAGTTCCCCGACTAGCGGGGGGGCGTACGATACGCAGTATTTT
TRBD1	TRBJ1-3	TRBV6-5	NA	CASSYGTDRGNTIYF	TGTGCCAGCAGTTACGGGACAGATCGGGGAAACACCATATATTTT
NA	TRBJ1-5	TRBV15	NA	CATSREAVKQPQHF	TGTGCCACCAGCAGAGAGGCGGTCAAGCAGCCCCAGCATTTT
TRBD1	TRBJ2-5	TRBV7-8	NA	CASSSTGGAETQYF	TGTGCCAGCAGCTCTACAGGGGGCGCGGAGACCCAGTACTTC
TRBD2	TRBJ2-3	TRBV28	once	CASSPGLAGAPTDTQYF	TGTGCCAGCAGTCCAGGACTAGCGGGGGCCCCCACAGATACGCAGTATTTT
TRBD1	TRBJ1-2	TRBV6-6	NA	CASNEPGQETSGYTF	TGTGCCAGCAACGAACCCGGACAGGAAACATCTGGCTACACCTTC
TRBD2	TRBJ2-7	TRBV5-1	few	CASSLVGRGGEQYF	TGCGCCAGCAGCCTCGTCGGCCGGGGGGGAGAGCAGTACTTC
NA	TRBJ2-2	TRBV7-3	NA	CASSLTGANTGELFF	TGTGCCAGCAGCTTAACAGGGGCGAACACCGGGGAGCTGTTTTTT
NA	TRBJ1-2	TRBV7-2	NA	CASKSERQNYGYTF	TGTGCCAGCAAATCTGAGAGACAGAATTATGGCTACACCTTC
TRBD1	TRBJ2-2	TRBV19	NA	CASRERGRAGELFF	TGTGCCAGTAGGGAAAGGGGGCGCGCCGGGGAGCTGTTTTTT